This T cell receptor beta chain is drawn from a study of T cell responses to AZD1222 COVID-19 vaccine. Looking at the study overall: Both about-4-week and about-12-week second-dose recipients were combined.

This clone showed up just once. Antigen: not known. Germline V lookup: CDR1 MNHEY, CDR2 SVGAGI. V was cut by 5 bases and J by 7 bases, with 17 bases left in between. The CDR3 is 14 residues long. Generated by immunoSEQ multiplex PCR, the TCRdb table keeps only in-frame clones and is missing some. This sample has more than 90,000 clones, with about 88% found just once. Regarding the study as a whole: Along spike, vaccine-associated CD4 TCRs were found throughout, with dominance at 160-218 and 743-854. Females outnumbered males among donors, who were mostly white British; clonal diversity was possibly underestimated. Reportedly, nearly half the spike-specific TCRs target unmutated variant regions.

The chain is built from TRBV6-5 and TRBJ1-2; maybe TRBD1 (6 bases). The source is an adult in good health. Sequencing was performed on peripheral blood, taken on day 0 of AZD1222 vaccination. The CDR3 is CASSRRGDTGGYTF. The CDR3 bases are TGTGCCAGCAGTCGACGGGGGGACACTGGTGGCTACACCTTC.